This T cell receptor beta chain derives from a study of T-cell memory formation after mild COVID-19 listed by TCRdb under 2021. About the full investigation: TCR sequence clusters from the two donors were largely donor specific. T-cell clones expanding and contracting after mild COVID-19 in two donors were tracked by longitudinal TCRalpha and TCRbeta repertoire sequencing. The cohort comprised two young, previously healthy adult volunteers, one female and one male. Results and caveats for the whole study, not just this receptor: The study included only a couple of mild cases, and larger cohorts that include severe cases with pre-infection samples were judged to be necessary. Whether the second-wave clones peaking on day 37 were SARS-CoV-2 specific was not confirmed. Balanced CD4/CD8 phenotypes were observed for clones contracting from day 15 to 85, whereas a bias towards CD4+ was observed for a second wave of clones expanding from day 15 to 37. Contracting CD4+ clones turned up mainly in the CM and EM memory subsets, whereas EMRA was where CD8+ clones were enriched. Some responding clones were detected in pre-infection memory, which suggested that pre-existing cross-reactive memory T cells had joined the SARS-CoV-2 response.

Ficoll-Paque density gradient centrifugation was the method used to isolate PBMCs. Sequencing instrument: Illumina NovaSeq 6000. cDNA libraries for TCRalpha and TCRbeta were prepared by 5'RACE using constant-segment primers, with sample barcodes and unique molecular identifiers added. Trizol reagent was used to extract RNA from every sample. Libraries were amplified in two PCR steps, with a second sample barcode and Illumina TruSeq adapters added in the second step. Sequencing of the libraries was done on an Illumina NovaSeq, producing 2 x 150 bp paired-end reads. As for how the authors treated the data: With migec v1.2.7, reads were demultiplexed and then collapsed into UMI-guided consensus sequences. Using mixcr v2.1.11, UMI consensuses were aligned to TRA and TRB V and J templates and then assembled into clonotypes. A clonotype was counted as expanded or contracted only when both edgeR and NoisET called the clonotype significant, with the noise models trained on biological replicates. edgeR calls used a false discovery rate-adjusted p below 0.01 and a log2 fold-change threshold of 1. As an exploratory analysis of dynamics, PCA with hierarchical clustering was applied to max-normalized trajectories of the 1000 most abundant clonotypes. Separately sequenced CD4+ and CD8+ repertoires were used to assign a CD4 or CD8 phenotype to each responding clone. TCRdb applied fastp at Q25 and MiXCR to the public reads, then kept only in-frame beta chains. Each record represents a unique CDR3 protein, reported with the most common genes and DNA among its rows. The V and J calls reflect TCRdb's pipeline rather than the authors' work. In all, the sample holds roughly 560,000 distinct CDR3 sequences, and about 20% of those were seen once. Under 15% of the sample belongs to the ten largest clones.

This clonotype was seen a few times. This clone's antigen is unknown. Base qualities are not recorded, but no much larger clone differs from it by a single base. Relative to germline, V is missing 4 bases and J is missing 6 bases, with 4 bases of the junction outside any gene match. The germline V gene sets CDR1 to MNHNS and CDR2 to SASEGT. The CDR3 measures 14 amino acids from cysteine to phenylalanine. Only CDR3 DNA is held: 42 bases, read in frame from base 1. The V and J genes are TRBV6-1 and TRBJ2-1; 9 of the junction bases match TRBD1. Sequenced sample: PBMCs or a T cell subset sorted from them (not recorded which). The sequence was collected from an adult woman who had mild COVID-19 (a few samples of this study predate the infection). The sample titles of this study are shuffled in the database, so cell type and time point are left out; the donor was told from shared clones. The DNA reads as follows: TGTGCCAGCAGTGGGGACAGGGTAGGCAATGAGCAGTTCTTC. Its coded protein is CASSGDRVGNEQFF.